Listed here are 27 T cell receptor beta chains from one sample, sequenced in a study of OX40 agonist ivuxolimab in advanced cancers. Data came from immunoSEQ multiplex PCR; TCRdb stores just in-frame clones and leaves some out. This sample yields more than 50,000 clones, of which 85% are seen a single time; 3.7% belongs to the top ten. This specimen was CD4+ or CD8+ T cells sorted from blood, taken in a trial of the OX40 agonist ivuxolimab. Receptor source: an adult with an advanced solid tumor such as melanoma, head and neck, liver or kidney cancer.

V usage is TRBV5-1 and J usage is TRBJ1-2; possibly TRBD1 for D (6 bases). The CDR3 sequence is 16 residues long. Trimming pared 4 bases from V and 3 bases from J, leaving 19 bases between. CDR1 SGHRS and CDR2 YFSETQ come from the germline V gene. The CDR3 region is CASSLKGQPEDYGYTF. CDR3 DNA sequence: TGCGCCAGCAGCCTGAAAGGACAGCCTGAGGACTATGGCTACACCTTC.

The chain employs TRBV4-2 and TRBJ2-1, with TRBD2 matching 9 bases. V shed 0 bases, J shed 1 base, and the junction held 1 base outside the gene matches. The CDR3 contains 16 residues. Per the germline V gene, CDR1 is LGHNA and CDR2 is YNFKEQ. In nucleotides, the CDR3 is TGTGCCAGCAGCCAAGAGACTAGCGGTTCCTACAATGAGCAGTTCTTC. Encoded protein: CASSQETSGSYNEQFF.

This chain links TRBV7-6 with TRBJ1-4, with TRBD1 identical over 9 bases. Trimming cost V 3 bases and J 8 bases; bases outside gene matches: 1. This CDR3 spans 13 amino acids. CDR1 is SGHVS, CDR2 FNYEAQ, per germline. This CDR3 reads CASSFGQGEKLFF. The DNA of the CDR3 is TGTGCCAGCAGCTTCGGACAGGGGGAAAAACTGTTTTTT.

The chain recombines TRBV5-1 with TRBJ2-7; D possibly corresponds to TRBD2 (6 bases). The CDR3 has 14 residues. V was clipped by 2 bases and J by 5 bases, with 14 bases between them. CDR1 is SGHRS and CDR2 is YFSETQ in the germline V gene. CDR3 coding DNA: TGCGCCAGCAGCTTCAGGTGGGGGAGGAACGAGCAGTACTTC. Its protein is CASSFRWGRNEQYF.

In nucleotides, the CDR3 is TGTGCCTGGACTCGGGAGGGAGGAGATACGCAGTATTTT. Protein product: CAWTREGGDTQYF. The genes are TRBV30 and TRBJ2-3; 8 bases align to TRBD2. The CDR3 is 13 amino acids. The V gene end was trimmed by 4 bases and the J gene end by 5 bases; junction bases not matched to a gene: 5. Germline CDR1 reads GTSNPN; CDR2 reads SVGIG (reference sequence).

The genes are TRBV27 and TRBJ1-5, with 9 bases fitting TRBD1. Germline V lookup: CDR1 MNHEY, CDR2 SMNVEV (reference sequence). The CDR3 runs 19 residues. Trimming took 1 base from V and 0 from J; bases not matched to a gene: 10. CDR3: CASSLYPPGQGNSNQPQHF. The CDR3 coding sequence is TGTGCCAGCAGTTTATACCCCCCGGGACAGGGAAATAGCAATCAGCCCCAGCATTTT.

This chain connects TRBV11-2 to TRBJ2-7, with TRBD2 identical over 11 bases. The length of the CDR3 is 14 residues. The ends lost 4 bases at V and 5 bases at J; junction bases unmatched: 4. Germline CDR1 and CDR2: SGHAT and FQNNGV. CDR3 protein: CASSSLAGGNEQYF. CDR3 nucleotide sequence: TGTGCCAGCAGCTCTCTAGCGGGAGGCAACGAGCAGTACTTC.

This chain links TRBV5-1 with TRBJ2-1; no reliable D call. The germline gives CDR1 SGHRS, CDR2 YFSETQ. The length of the CDR3 is 16 residues. Trimming stripped 1 base from V and 2 bases from J, with 13 bases between. For the CDR3, the DNA is TGCGCCAGCAGCTTGATTTCTACACTAACCTACAATGAGCAGTTCTTC. It translates to CASSLISTLTYNEQFF. Full variable domain (missing parts from reference TRBV5-1 and TRBJ2-1): KAGVTQTPRYLIKTRGQQVTLSCSPISGHRSVSWYQQTPGQGLQFLFEYFSETQRNKGNFPGRFSGRQFSNSRSEMNVSTLELGDSALYLCASSLISTLTYNEQFFGPGTRLTVL.

DNA for the CDR3: TGTGCCAGCAGTTTAGTGGGCGGGGCCCGCAATCAGCCCCAGCATTTT. This translates into CASSLVGGARNQPQHF. The gene calls are TRBV28 and TRBJ1-5; maybe TRBD1 (5 bases). Germline CDR1 is MDHEN and CDR2 is SYDVKM. With 2 bases removed from V and 2 bases from J, the gap between germline ends came to 13 bases. This CDR3 comprises 16 residues.

The chain combines TRBV19 with TRBJ2-1; 8 bases line up with TRBD2. Germline CDR1 and CDR2: LNHDA and SQIVND (reference sequence). CDR3 length: 15 amino acids. Trimming took 1 base from V and 5 from J; bases not matched to a gene: 4. The CDR3 loop is CASSIGAGEDNEQFF. CDR3 bases: TGTGCCAGTAGTATAGGAGCGGGAGAGGACAATGAGCAGTTCTTC.

The table lists this clone with a count of one. The gene calls are TRBV5-1 and TRBJ2-5; D is possibly TRBD1 or TRBD2 (7 bases each). The end of the DNA fits TRBJ2-7 better, so the J call may be wrong. This CDR3 contains 14 residues. The germline V gene encodes CDR1 SGHRS and CDR2 YFSETQ. CDR3 DNA sequence: TGCGCCAGCAGCTTGAAGCAGGGGGGGTACGAGCAGTACTTC. It yields the protein CASSLKQGGYEQYF.

The V call is TRBV5-4, the J call TRBJ1-2; 9 nucleotides line up with TRBD1. CDR3 length: 14 amino acids. The germline gives CDR1 SGHNT, CDR2 YYREEE (reference sequence). The junction had 5 bases not matched to a gene; V was cut back by 4 bases and J by 4 bases. Here the CDR3 reads CASSTQQGAYGYTF. The DNA for the CDR3 is TGTGCCAGCAGCACTCAACAGGGGGCCTATGGCTACACCTTC.

The chain is built from TRBV5-6 and TRBJ2-1, with D possibly TRBD2 on 5 matching bases. Trimming left V 0 bases short and J 4 bases short, with 11 bases between. This CDR3 is built from 15 residues. CDR1 and CDR2 from the germline V gene are SGHDT and YYEEEE. The chain's CDR3 is CASSLAIGLYNEQFF. The CDR3 region has the DNA TGTGCCAGCAGCTTGGCTATAGGACTTTACAATGAGCAGTTCTTC.

The chain recombines TRBV4-1 with TRBJ1-4; D ambiguous. Germline CDR1 MGHRA, CDR2 YSYEKL. V lost 6 bases and J lost 4, with 9 bases in between. The CDR3 consists of 13 residues. As DNA, the CDR3 is TGCGCCAGCAGGAACGCTTATAATGAAAAACTGTTTTTT. Protein product: CASRNAYNEKLFF.

The chain is built from TRBV10-3 and TRBJ2-3; 9 bases map to TRBD2. Germline CDR1 and CDR2: ENHRY and SYGVKD. V lost 8 bases to trimming and J lost 0 bases; unmatched junction nucleotides: 6. The CDR3 totals 15 residues. The DNA for the CDR3 is TGTGCCATCGGCTTAGCGGGAGAAAGCACAGATACGCAGTATTTT. This sequence encodes CAIGLAGESTDTQYF.

This clone appeared a few times. The chain uses TRBV11-2 and TRBJ2-5; D not resolved. V was cut by 2 bases and J by 4 bases, with 14 bases left in between. Germline lookup yields CDR1 SGHAT and CDR2 FQNNGV. This CDR3 is 15 amino acids long. The CDR3 region has the DNA TGTGCCAGCAGCTTATATTCGGAGTTCCGAGAGACCCAGTACTTC. It translates to CASSLYSEFRETQYF. The full variable domain, with the rest looked up from reference TRBV11-2 and TRBJ2-5, is EAGVAQSPRYKIIEKRQSVAFWCNPISGHATLYWYQQILGQGPKLLIQFQNNGVVDDSQLPKDRFSAERLKGVDSTLKIQPAKLEDSAVYLCASSLYSEFRETQYFGPGTRLLVL.

This chain uses TRBV9 with TRBJ1-2, with a tentative D call TRBD1 (5 bases). The CDR3 consists of 12 residues. CDR1 and CDR2 (germline): SGDLS, YYNGEE. V was cut by 3 bases and J by 6 bases, with 9 bases left in between. The CDR3 loop reads CASSEQADGYTF. CDR3 DNA: TGTGCCAGCAGCGAACAGGCCGATGGCTACACCTTC.

This chain connects TRBV7-2 to TRBJ2-1; 7 bases are shared with TRBD2. The V gene end was trimmed by 5 bases and the J gene end by 0 bases; junction bases not matched to a gene: 7. Germline V lookup: CDR1 SGHTA, CDR2 FQGNSA. The CDR3 covers 16 residues. In nucleotides, the CDR3 is TGTGCCAGCAGCCCAAGCGGGGACCTCTCCTACAATGAGCAGTTCTTC. It encodes CASSPSGDLSYNEQFF.

By frequency in the sample, this clone is medium-sized. This chain links TRBV4-1 with TRBJ2-2; a possible D gene is TRBD2 (5 bases). Germline V gene sequence: CDR1 MGHRA, CDR2 YSYEKL. V was trimmed by 3 bases and J by 1 base, leaving 12 bases between them. CDR3 length equals 16 residues. The CDR3 protein is CASSHPPRGNTGELFF. CDR3 in DNA: TGCGCCAGCAGCCACCCTCCCCGGGGGAACACCGGGGAGCTGTTTTTT.

V and J are TRBV28 and TRBJ1-4; 8 bases map to TRBD1. CDR3 length equals 16 residues. V lost 6 bases and J lost 3; bases outside the gene matches: 9. In germline, CDR1 is MDHEN, CDR2 SYDVKM. This chain's CDR3 is CASRSQGAGSNEKLFF. DNA for the CDR3: TGTGCCAGCAGGAGCCAGGGGGCAGGGTCTAATGAAAAACTGTTTTTT.

This chain joins TRBV6-5 and TRBJ2-7; 11 bases are shared with TRBD2. V trimming: 5 bases; J trimming: 3 bases; junction bases outside the gene matches: 6. The germline V gene encodes CDR1 MNHEY and CDR2 SVGAGI. This CDR3 contains 15 residues. The CDR3 region is CASSPGLAGFYEQYF. CDR3 in DNA: TGTGCCAGCAGTCCCGGACTAGCGGGTTTCTACGAGCAGTACTTC.

The rearrangement joins TRBV6-5 to TRBJ2-7; D remains ambiguous. The germline CDR1 and CDR2 sequences are MNHEY and SVGAGI. Trimming pared 7 bases from V and 1 base from J, leaving 11 bases between. The CDR3 is made up of 13 amino acids. The CDR3 region has the DNA TGTGCCAGCACAGACGACGGTTCCTACGAGCAGTACTTC. Its translation is CASTDDGSYEQYF.

This chain's CDR3 is CASSLWAPSSTQYF. The DNA of the CDR3 is TGTGCCAGCAGCTTATGGGCACCGTCCTCGACCCAGTACTTC. The chain joins TRBV7-2 to TRBJ2-5; D unresolved. The CDR3 has 14 residues. The germline V gene has CDR1 SGHTA and CDR2 FQGNSA. V lost 2 bases to trimming and J lost 7 bases, with 14 bases between them.

CDR3 region: CASSRGQQETQYF. CDR3 in DNA: TGTGCCAGCAGCCGCGGACAGCAAGAGACCCAGTACTTC. The V and J genes are TRBV6-1 and TRBJ2-5, with D possibly being TRBD1 (6 bases). V shed 6 bases and J shed 2 bases, with 10 bases lying between them. This CDR3 region has 13 residues. Germline V lookup: CDR1 MNHNS, CDR2 SASEGT.

V gene TRBV5-4 combines with J gene TRBJ2-5, with 10 bases aligning to TRBD2. This CDR3 is 15 amino acids long. From germline, CDR1 is SGHNT and CDR2 YYREEE (reference sequence). Trimming removed 3 bases from V and 3 bases from J; junction bases left unmatched: 5. In DNA form, the CDR3 reads TGTGCCAGCAGCTCGCCCGGGACTAGCGAAGAGACCCAGTACTTC. It is translated as CASSSPGTSEETQYF.

V gene TRBV7-8 combines with J gene TRBJ2-5; 7 bases align to TRBD1. The germline V gene encodes CDR1 SGHVS and CDR2 FQNEAQ. The CDR3 runs 14 residues. V shed 4 bases and J 1 base; nucleotides not matched to a gene: 3. The CDR3 coding sequence is TGTGCCAGCAGCTACGGACAGGCCCAAGAGACCCAGTACTTC. Its protein is CASSYGQAQETQYF.

The chain links TRBV10-3 to TRBJ2-5, with 8 nucleotides matching TRBD2. Judging by the DNA end, TRBJ2-7 fits better; the J call may be wrong. Germline lookup yields CDR1 ENHRY and CDR2 SYGVKD. The CDR3 sequence is 14 residues long. CDR3 in amino acids: CAIRRAGVYHEQYF. The CDR3 coding sequence is TGTGCCATCAGGCGAGCGGGAGTCTACCACGAGCAGTACTTC.